This is a list of T cell receptor beta chains from one sample in a study of shared T cell receptors in the human thymus. Profiled with immunoSEQ multiplex PCR; TCRdb holds only in-frame clones, not every one. The repertoire includes hundreds of thousands of clones, around 87% of them detected once, and under 0.01% sits in the top ten. This same sample was also part of a study on human thymus T cells.

Material for sequencing was thymocytes. The receptors here all came from a boy younger than two with a congenital heart defect. CDR3s include the opening cysteine and the closing phenylalanine or tryptophan. The D gene is left open where the match is weak. Clone size is shown for a subset of rows, as once, few, many or a class of expanded clone.

clone size	V gene	D gene	J gene	CDR3 protein	CDR3 DNA
.	TRBV10-2	.	TRBJ1-2	CASRGGGVYGYTF	TGCGCCAGCAGGGGAGGGGGTGTCTATGGCTACACCTTC
.	TRBV7-9	.	TRBJ2-1	CASSLNRYNEQFF	TGTGCCAGCAGCTTGAACAGATACAATGAGCAGTTCTTC
once	TRBV5-5	.	TRBJ2-7	CASRLRSDEQYF	TGTGCCAGCAGACTCCGTTCGGACGAGCAGTACTTC
.	TRBV4-3	.	TRBJ1-1	CASSQEKISGDTEAFF	TGCGCCAGCAGCCAAGAGAAGATATCGGGAGACACTGAAGCTTTCTTT
.	TRBV6-1	.	TRBJ2-7	CASSAWWRLANLSYEQYF	TGTGCCAGCAGTGCCTGGTGGAGGCTAGCGAACCTCTCCTACGAGCAGTACTTC
few	TRBV5-6	.	TRBJ2-3	CASRRGSFTDTQYF	TGTGCCAGCAGACGGGGGTCCTTCACAGATACGCAGTATTTT
few	TRBV18	.	TRBJ1-4	CASSPNDSPPTLNEKLFF	TGTGCCAGCTCACCAAATGACAGCCCTCCGACCCTTAATGAAAAACTGTTTTTT
.	TRBV6-5	TRBD1	TRBJ2-1	CASSPGTGLSYEQFF	TGTGCCAGCAGTCCCGGGACAGGGTTATCCTATGAGCAGTTCTTC
.	TRBV28	.	TRBJ2-7	CASSLGWRTASYEQYF	TGTGCCAGCAGTTTAGGATGGAGGACGGCATCCTACGAGCAGTACTTC
.	TRBV10-3	TRBD2	TRBJ2-3	CAISEFPGLAGLSTDTQYF	TGTGCCATCAGTGAGTTCCCGGGACTAGCGGGCTTGAGCACAGATACGCAGTATTTT
.	TRBV2	TRBD2	TRBJ2-5	CASKGLAGGSETQYF	TGTGCCAGCAAGGGGCTAGCGGGAGGATCAGAGACCCAGTACTTC
.	TRBV7-3	.	TRBJ2-7	CASNQDIFIHEQYF	TGTGCCAGTAATCAGGACATATTTATCCACGAGCAGTACTTC
.	TRBV13	TRBD2	TRBJ2-3	CASSFSRLAGGPDTQYF	TGTGCCAGCAGCTTTTCTAGACTAGCGGGAGGACCAGATACGCAGTATTTT
few	TRBV7-2	TRBD1	TRBJ2-5	CASSYTGTEQETQYF	TGTGCCAGCAGTTACACCGGGACAGAACAAGAGACCCAGTACTTC
.	TRBV28	TRBD1	TRBJ2-7	CASSLTGQPYEQYF	TGTGCCAGCAGTTTAACGGGACAGCCTTACGAGCAGTACTTC
.	TRBV28	.	TRBJ2-1	CASSFIMRNNEQFF	TGTGCCAGCAGTTTTATTATGCGGAACAATGAGCAGTTCTTC
.	TRBV4-3	.	TRBJ1-4	CASSQGAGTPTTNEKLFF	TGCGCCAGCAGCCAAGGAGCTGGGACACCGACAACTAATGAAAAACTGTTTTTT
.	TRBV4-3	.	TRBJ2-7	CASSQIMGGPSYEQYF	TGCGCCAGCAGCCAGATTATGGGGGGACCCTCCTACGAGCAGTACTTC
.	TRBV7-2	TRBD2	TRBJ2-3	CASSTPKGGPGTDTQYF	TGTGCCAGCAGCACACCAAAGGGAGGGCCAGGCACAGATACGCAGTATTTT
few	TRBV5-1	TRBD1	TRBJ1-6	CASSRGQGNSPLHF	TGCGCCAGCAGCCGCGGACAGGGGAATTCACCCCTCCACTTT
.	TRBV7-2	.	TRBJ2-7	CASSPHGGTSYEQYF	TGTGCCAGCAGCCCCCATGGCGGGACTTCCTACGAGCAGTACTTC
.	TRBV7-2	.	TRBJ2-7	CASSYALGSYEQYF	TGTGCCAGCAGTTATGCTCTCGGCTCCTACGAGCAGTACTTC
once	TRBV7-8	TRBD1	TRBJ2-7	CASSLIYRGPDEQYF	TGTGCCAGCAGCTTAATCTACAGGGGGCCCGACGAGCAGTACTTC
.	TRBV4-3	.	TRBJ2-7	CASSQNLGEEQYF	TGCGCCAGCAGCCAAAACCTTGGGGAGGAGCAGTACTTC
.	TRBV28	.	TRBJ1-5	CASSLGGAAQPQHF	TGTGCCAGCAGTTTGGGAGGGGCTGCTCAGCCCCAGCATTTT
.	TRBV11-2	.	TRBJ1-5	CASSLSGNQPQHF	TGTGCCAGCAGCTTAAGCGGGAATCAGCCCCAGCATTTT
.	TRBV30	TRBD1	TRBJ1-1	CAWRAPDRGLTEAFF	TGTGCCTGGAGAGCCCCTGACAGGGGGCTGACTGAAGCTTTCTTT
.	TRBV15	.	TRBJ1-2	CATSRATGRDGYTF	TGTGCCACCAGCAGAGCCACCGGGAGGGATGGCTACACCTTC
.	TRBV5-6	TRBD1	TRBJ1-1	CASSATHRGLADTEAFF	TGTGCCAGCAGCGCCACCCACAGGGGGCTAGCTGACACTGAAGCTTTCTTT
.	TRBV15	.	TRBJ2-1	CATSRDSGWHINEQFF	TGTGCCACCAGCAGAGATTCAGGGTGGCATATCAATGAGCAGTTCTTC
.	TRBV6-6	.	TRBJ1-4	CASSNLGTTNEKLFF	TGTGCCAGCAGTAACCTCGGGACAACTAATGAAAAACTGTTTTTT
.	TRBV20-1	.	TRBJ2-7	CSAGQLYEQYF	TGCAGTGCAGGACAGCTCTACGAGCAGTACTTC
few	TRBV19	.	TRBJ2-7	CASSMGGESSYEQYF	TGTGCCAGTAGTATGGGGGGAGAGTCTTCCTACGAGCAGTACTTC
once	TRBV6-1	TRBD1	TRBJ1-4	CASRRDRGCEKLFF	TGTGCCAGCAGAAGGGACAGGGGTTGTGAAAAACTGTTTTTT
.	TRBV15	.	TRBJ1-5	CATSRDRGRYSNQPQHF	TGTGCCACCAGCAGAGATCGGGGTAGGTATAGCAATCAGCCCCAGCATTTT
.	TRBV7-3	TRBD2	TRBJ2-2	CASSPQGGGAGTGELFF	TGTGCCAGCAGCCCCCAGGGCGGGGGGGCTGGAACCGGGGAGCTGTTTTTT
.	TRBV27	TRBD1	TRBJ2-2	CASVPKLRQGARMGTGELFF	TGTGCCAGCGTCCCAAAGCTCAGACAGGGGGCGCGGATGGGCACCGGGGAGCTGTTTTTT
.	TRBV5-6	TRBD1	TRBJ2-1	CASSPDRSSYNEQFF	TGTGCCAGCAGCCCGGACAGGAGCTCCTACAATGAGCAGTTCTTC
.	TRBV29-1	TRBD2	TRBJ2-1	CSVDSSGRGAAYNEQFF	TGCAGCGTTGATTCTAGCGGGAGGGGGGCTGCCTACAATGAGCAGTTCTTC
.	TRBV30	TRBD2	TRBJ2-1	CAWSASGTSAYNEQFF	TGTGCCTGGAGCGCTTCCGGGACTAGCGCCTACAATGAGCAGTTCTTC
.	TRBV6-4	TRBD1	TRBJ1-5	CASSDLDRENQPQHF	TGTGCCAGCAGTGACTTGGACAGGGAAAATCAGCCCCAGCATTTT
.	TRBV27	TRBD2	TRBJ2-1	CASSYSPSGSSYNEQFF	TGTGCCAGCAGTTACTCCCCTAGCGGGAGCTCCTACAATGAGCAGTTCTTC
.	TRBV10-2	TRBD2	TRBJ2-7	CASGSPGLAGAGNEQYF	TGCGCCAGCGGATCCCCCGGGCTAGCGGGAGCAGGGAACGAGCAGTACTTC
.	TRBV5-1	TRBD1	TRBJ1-2	CASSSGQGASDWCYGYTF	TGCGCCAGCAGCTCGGGACAGGGGGCGTCGGATTGGTGCTATGGCTACACCTTC
.	TRBV5-1	.	TRBJ1-1	CASSFRHENTEAFF	TGCGCCAGCAGCTTCAGACACGAGAACACTGAAGCTTTCTTT
.	TRBV28	.	TRBJ1-1	CASSPTPNTEAFF	TGTGCCAGCAGTCCTACCCCCAACACTGAAGCTTTCTTT
once	TRBV4-3	.	TRBJ2-7	CASSQDKAPGGSGYEQYF	TGCGCCAGCAGCCAAGATAAGGCGCCGGGGGGCTCAGGTTACGAGCAGTACTTC
.	TRBV29-1	.	TRBJ2-1	CSVELAGIAGSSYNEQFF	TGCAGCGTTGAACTGGCGGGAATTGCTGGTAGCTCCTACAATGAGCAGTTCTTC
.	TRBV4-3	TRBD2	TRBJ2-1	CASSPKRENLDEQFF	TGCGCCAGCAGCCCGAAGCGGGAAAACCTAGATGAGCAGTTCTTC
.	TRBV7-9	.	TRBJ1-3	CASSLLGDTIYF	TGTGCCAGCAGCTTACTAGGGGACACCATATATTTT